The 25 T cell receptor beta chains listed next were all sequenced from one sample in a study of technical replicates of blood from several donors (dated by TCRdb to 2016 to 2017). Receptor amplification or capture employed the immunoSEQ multiplex PCR assay. As stored in TCRdb, this immuneACCESS dataset retains in-frame rearrangements with V and J assigned. A fraction of the clones does not appear; measured against another copy, unresolved V genes explain less than half of the discrepancy, and the remainder lacks a known reason. Here the sample has about 59,000 clones; around 88% occur a single time. Of the sample, more than 4.5% falls within the top ten clones. Specimen: PBMCs. The receptors originated from a human donor in good health. Some clones in this sample may be carry-over from other donors' samples.

This rearrangement joins TRBV5-6 to TRBJ2-1; D is undetermined. CDR1 and CDR2 from the germline V gene are SGHDT and YYEEEE. The CDR3 has 15 amino acids. The V and J ends lost 1 base and 0 bases respectively, with 8 bases between them. Written as DNA, the CDR3 is TGTGCCAGCAGCTTGTTTCTTAACTCCTACAATGAGCAGTTCTTC. This sequence encodes CASSLFLNSYNEQFF.

The chain is built from TRBV2 and TRBJ2-2; 9 positions agree with TRBD1. The J segment lost 5 bases and the V segment lost 4 bases, leaving 2 bases of the junction unmatched. Germline CDR1 reads SNHLY; CDR2 reads FYNNEI. The CDR3 sequence is 14 residues long. The CDR3 region has the DNA TGTGCCAGCAGTGGACAGGGGGGAACCGGGGAGCTGTTTTTT. Translation: CASSGQGGTGELFF.

The chain carries TRBV7-9 and TRBJ2-7, with a weak D call TRBD2 (5 bases). V gave up 5 bases and J gave up 2 bases, with 10 bases separating them. This CDR3 region has 13 residues. In germline, CDR1 is SEHNR, CDR2 FQNEAQ (reference sequence). CDR3 sequence (DNA): TGTGCCAGCAGCCCTCCCGGGACCTACGAGCAGTACTTC. This translates into CASSPPGTYEQYF.

The chain is built from TRBV2 and TRBJ2-3; 15 nucleotides align to TRBD2. This CDR3 is 14 amino acids long. Germline V lookup: CDR1 SNHLY, CDR2 FYNNEI. With 11 bases clipped from V and 7 bases from J, the junction kept 7 bases outside the gene matches. CDR3: CAVVGTSGGNTQYF. CDR3 sequence (DNA): TGTGCCGTCGTTGGGACTAGCGGGGGGAATACGCAGTATTTT.

This rearrangement joins TRBV7-9 to TRBJ2-1; 7 bases match TRBD2. This CDR3 spans 16 amino acids. Germline lookup yields CDR1 SEHNR and CDR2 FQNEAQ (reference sequence). V gave up 5 bases and J gave up 5 bases; unmatched junction bases: 12. The CDR3 DNA is TGTGCCAGCAGCCCTCTTCGAGCGGGGCTCCACAATGAGCAGTTCTTC. It specifies CASSPLRAGLHNEQFF. The variable domain in full, with the rest retrieved from reference TRBV7-9 and TRBJ2-1, is DTGVSQNPRHKITKRGQNVTFRCDPISEHNRLYWYRQTLGQGPEFLTYFQNEAQLEKSRLLSDRFSAERPKGSFSTLEIQRTEQGDSAMYLCASSPLRAGLHNEQFFGPGTRLTVL.

The J gene is TRBJ2-5, the V gene TRBV5-1; TRBD2 aligns across 7 bases. The ends lost 3 bases at V and 4 bases at J; junction bases unmatched: 12. CDR3 length: 16 residues. From germline, CDR1 is SGHRS and CDR2 YFSETQ. CDR3 loop: CASSSFGNTGGETQYF. CDR3 in DNA: TGCGCCAGCAGCTCCTTCGGGAACACGGGGGGAGAGACCCAGTACTTC.

This clone came up once. This chain connects TRBV5-6 to TRBJ1-2, with TRBD1 matching 8 bases. The V and J ends lost 3 bases and 0 bases, in that order; junction bases with no gene match: 7. Germline lookup yields CDR1 SGHDT and CDR2 YYEEEE. The CDR3 is 16 amino acids. The CDR3 coding sequence is TGTGCCAGCAGCTGGGGACAGGTAGTAGCTAACTATGGCTACACCTTC. Amino acid sequence: CASSWGQVVANYGYTF.

This chain connects TRBV12-5 to TRBJ2-5, with D possibly matching TRBD2 (7 bases). With 2 bases removed from V and 2 bases from J, the gap between germline ends came to 12 bases. Germline CDR1 reads LGHNT; CDR2 reads FRNRAP. This CDR3 has 15 residues. The DNA of the CDR3 is TGTGCTAGTGGTTTGTCCGGGGGGACACAAGAGACCCAGTACTTC. Amino acids: CASGLSGGTQETQYF.

The rearrangement uses TRBV4-2 and TRBJ2-3, with TRBD1 identical over 9 bases. J lost 4 bases, V lost 10 bases, and 12 bases had no gene match. This CDR3 has 15 residues. The germline V gene encodes CDR1 LGHNA and CDR2 YNFKEQ. CDR3 loop: CATSPTGGWADTQYF. CDR3 nucleotides: TGTGCCACCTCCCCGACAGGGGGGTGGGCAGATACGCAGTATTTT.

The chain is built from TRBV6-5 and TRBJ2-7; a weak D match, TRBD2 (5 bases). The V gene lost 10 bases and the J gene lost 3 bases, with 10 bases spanning the gap. The CDR3 spans 11 residues. Per the germline V gene, CDR1 is MNHEY and CDR2 is SVGAGI. CDR3: CATQTSYEQYF. In nucleotides, the CDR3 is TGTGCCACCCAAACTAGCTACGAGCAGTACTTC.

In this sample, this clone turned up a few times. The V gene is TRBV14, the J gene TRBJ1-2; no clear D gene. The V end was cut by 1 base, the J end by 5 bases, with 14 bases between. The CDR3 totals 15 residues. Germline V gene data show CDR1 as SGHDN and CDR2 as FVKESK. The CDR3 sequence: CASSQGFGVRYGYTF. CDR3 sequence (DNA): TGTGCCAGCAGCCAAGGGTTCGGGGTCCGGTATGGCTACACCTTC.

The chain couples TRBV6-5 to TRBJ1-1, with TRBD1 matching over 10 bases. V trimming: 7 bases; J trimming: 7 bases; junction bases outside the gene matches: 3. The germline gives CDR1 MNHEY, CDR2 SVGAGI. There are 12 residues in the CDR3. The CDR3 loop is CASTRTGGEAFF. CDR3 nucleotides: TGTGCCAGCACCCGGACAGGGGGTGAAGCTTTCTTT.

This clone has more than one count but fewer than ten. The rearrangement links TRBV5-1 to TRBJ2-2, with D possibly being TRBD1 (6 bases). Per germline, CDR1 SGHRS and CDR2 YFSETQ. V was cut by 0 bases and J by 6 bases, with 9 bases left in between. This CDR3 is built from 14 residues. The chain's CDR3 is CASSLGGPAGELFF. The CDR3 nucleotides are TGCGCCAGCAGCTTGGGGGGGCCGGCCGGGGAGCTGTTTTTT.

V is TRBV7-9 and J is TRBJ1-1; D might be TRBD1 (5 bases). In germline, CDR1 is SEHNR, CDR2 FQNEAQ (reference sequence). The V end lost 5 bases, the J end lost 2 bases, and 9 bases lay between the germline ends. The CDR3 has 13 residues. CDR3 sequence reads: CASSGDRNTEAFF. The CDR3 DNA reads as TGTGCCAGCAGCGGTGACAGAAACACTGAAGCTTTCTTT.

The chain joins TRBV5-8 to TRBJ2-7; tentative D call: TRBD2 (5 bases). This CDR3 has 14 amino acids. With 3 bases removed from V and 7 bases from J, the gap between germline ends came to 17 bases. Germline V gives CDR1 SGHTS, CDR2 YDEGEE. CDR3 in DNA: TGTGCCAGCAGCTCCGGTGGGTTAGGGAGAGAGCAGTACTTC. Its translation: CASSSGGLGREQYF.

The chain has TRBV6-1 and TRBJ1-1; a possible D gene is TRBD1 (6 bases). Germline lookup yields CDR1 MNHNS and CDR2 SASEGT. V lost 5 bases, J lost 3 bases, and 10 bases lay in between. This CDR3 contains 13 residues. In DNA, the CDR3 is TGTGCCAGCAGTTGGACAGTCTACACTGAAGCTTTCTTT. Encoded protein: CASSWTVYTEAFF.

The rearrangement uses TRBV2 and TRBJ1-1; D ambiguous. The germline V gene has CDR1 SNHLY and CDR2 FYNNEI. Trimming shortened V by 5 bases and J by 6 bases, and 10 bases separated the two germline ends. The CDR3 sequence is 12 residues long. For the CDR3, the DNA is TGTGCCAGCAGTTCTTCCGTCGCTGAAGCTTTCTTT. Its protein product is CASSSSVAEAFF.

The V and J genes are TRBV29-1 and TRBJ2-7; 7 bases are a match to TRBD2. Germline V gives CDR1 SQVTM, CDR2 ANQGSEA. V trimming: 6 bases; J trimming: 3 bases; junction bases outside the gene matches: 2. This CDR3 has 11 residues. The chain's CDR3 is CSVGGFYEQYF. The CDR3 region has the DNA TGCAGCGTGGGGGGGTTCTACGAGCAGTACTTC.

The V gene is TRBV7-2, the J gene TRBJ2-1, with TRBD2 matching 7 bases. V trimming: 1 base; J trimming: 5 bases; junction bases outside the gene matches: 5. The CDR3 consists of 15 residues. Germline V gene data show CDR1 as SGHTA and CDR2 as FQGNSA. CDR3 in amino acids: CASSLVFGTNNEQFF. In nucleotides, the CDR3 is TGTGCCAGCAGCTTAGTCTTTGGGACTAACAATGAGCAGTTCTTC.

This clone has only one observation. The chain joins TRBV6-5 to TRBJ2-7, with D perhaps matching TRBD2 (6 bases). V was trimmed by 2 bases and J by 3 bases, leaving 8 bases between them. The CDR3 totals 13 residues. Per germline, CDR1 MNHEY and CDR2 SVGAGI. CDR3 in amino acids: CASSYRLVYEQYF. The CDR3, as DNA: TGTGCCAGCAGTTACCGACTAGTCTACGAGCAGTACTTC.

DNA for the CDR3: TGTGCCAGTAGCACGGGGGGGCTGGGGGGTGAGCAGTTCTTC. Translated: CASSTGGLGGEQFF. The rearrangement joins TRBV19 to TRBJ2-1; the match to TRBD2 covers 8 bases. Trimming cost V 6 bases and J 9 bases; bases outside gene matches: 10. CDR1 and CDR2 (germline): LNHDA, SQIVND (reference sequence). The CDR3 contains 14 residues.

The V gene is TRBV12-5, the J gene TRBJ2-5, with D possibly being TRBD1 (5 bases). In germline, CDR1 is LGHNT, CDR2 FRNRAP. Deletions cut 6 bases from V and 2 bases from J, with 13 bases between. The CDR3 has 14 residues. CDR3 coding DNA: TGTGCTAGTGGCCAGGGATCGACTCAAGAGACCCAGTACTTC. This encodes CASGQGSTQETQYF.

Comments on this clone: This sample also contains other DNA sequences that code for the same CDR3. This chain connects TRBV30 to TRBJ2-1; 7 bases are a match to TRBD2. The CDR3 length is 12 residues. The germline V gene encodes CDR1 GTSNPN and CDR2 SVGIG (reference sequence). The J segment lost 7 bases and the V segment lost 3 bases, leaving 3 bases of the junction unmatched. The CDR3 is CAWSWGGNEQFF. In DNA form, the CDR3 reads TGTGCCTGGAGCTGGGGGGGAAATGAGCAGTTCTTC.

This clone was recorded a few times. The rearrangement joins TRBV29-1 to TRBJ1-1; a possible D gene is TRBD1 (5 bases). The germline V gene has CDR1 SQVTM and CDR2 ANQGSEA. V lost 7 bases and J lost 0, with 12 bases in between. The CDR3 runs 13 residues. CDR3 DNA: TGCAGCGCCTACGGACAATTGAACACTGAAGCTTTCTTT. It is translated as CSAYGQLNTEAFF.

The V gene is TRBV11-2, the J gene TRBJ2-3; D remains ambiguous. V was shortened by 4 bases and J by 8 bases, with 10 bases between the two germline ends. Per the germline V gene, CDR1 is SGHAT and CDR2 is FQNNGV. This CDR3 has 12 residues. The CDR3 region has the DNA TGTGCCAGCAGCTCCACAATCCGTACGCAGTATTTT. Translated, it gives CASSSTIRTQYF.